The clone carrying this TCR beta chain was seen only a few times. As yet, its antigen is unknown. Time point meaning: week 35, safety follow-up. The vaccine gave 300 ug of a 20-mer mutant IDH1 peptide subcutaneously per dose. The data originate from a study of a mutant IDH1 vaccine in newly diagnosed glioma. As for the study in general: Onset of vaccination occurred 4-6 weeks following radiotherapy alone, or with temozolomide cycles.

In germline, CDR1 is SEHNR, CDR2 FQNEAQ (reference sequence). J lost 1 base, V lost 6 bases, and 9 bases had no gene match. The CDR3 is 16 amino acids. Only in-frame clones appear in the TCRdb table, and some are missing; sequencing was by immunoSEQ multiplex PCR. This sample has over 45,000 clones, with 76% found just once. The specimen comprised PBMCs, sampled from a glioma patient whose treatment included an IDH1 peptide vaccine. This sequence originates from a man in his forties with glioma. The rearrangement joins TRBV7-9 to TRBJ2-1; TRBD1 matches at 7 bases. CDR3 loop: CASSYTGVLSYNEQFF. DNA for the CDR3: TGTGCCAGCAGTTACACAGGGGTTTTATCCTACAATGAGCAGTTCTTC. Supplemented by reference TRBV7-9 and TRBJ2-1, the full variable domain reads DTGVSQNPRHKITKRGQNVTFRCDPISEHNRLYWYRQTLGQGPEFLTYFQNEAQLEKSRLLSDRFSAERPKGSFSTLEIQRTEQGDSAMYLCASSYTGVLSYNEQFFGPGTRLTVL.